This passage covers 27 T cell receptor beta chains from one sample sequenced in a study of radiation and T cells in renal cell carcinoma. Some clones are missing from TCRdb's copy, which holds only in-frame ones; the method was immunoSEQ multiplex PCR. The sample holds approximately 86,000 clones, about 85% seen once. Stated time point: blood 4 weeks post-SBRT, at nephrectomy. This sample's treatment: 15 Gy SBRT to primary tumor, nephrectomy 4 weeks later. The input for sequencing was blood, taken from a patient whose treatment included radiotherapy and nephrectomy. The origin of the receptors is a man aged 50 to 60 with renal cell carcinoma.

The chain links TRBV21-1 to TRBJ1-4; TRBD1 was called by the table and not checked on the DNA. TRBV21-1 is a recognized pseudogene. This CDR3 spans 18 amino acids. CDR3 amino acids: CASSKGARKLATNEKLFF. Here the CDR3 DNA reads TGTGCCAGCAGCAAAGGGGCACGGAAGCTTGCAACTAATGAAAAACTGTTTTTT.

The CDR3 sequence: CASGPAGTVSYTF. The CDR3 region has the DNA TGTGCCAGCGGTCCGGCAGGGACAGTCTCCTACACCTTC. The chain couples TRBV14 to TRBJ1-2, with 7 bases identical to TRBD1. The CDR3 contains 13 residues. CDR1 and CDR2 from the germline V gene are SGHDN and FVKESK. Losses at the gene ends were 8 bases for V and 10 bases for J; bases not matched to a gene: 13. Full variable domain (rest looked up from reference TRBV14 and TRBJ1-2): EAGVTQFPSHSVIEKGQTVTLRCDPISGHDNLYWYRRVMGKEIKFLLHFVKESKQDESGMPNNRFLAERTGGTYSTLKVQPAELEDSGVYFCASGPAGTVSYTFGSGTRLTVV.

The chain couples TRBV4-1 to TRBJ2-5; 12 bases line up with TRBD2. Trimming took 3 bases from V and 10 from J; bases not matched to a gene: 9. This CDR3 is 15 amino acids long. Looked up from germline, CDR1 is MGHRA and CDR2 is YSYEKL. The CDR3 bases are TGCGCCAGCAGCCAGACTAGCGGGGGCCTCAGGAGCCAGTACTTC. Translating gives CASSQTSGGLRSQYF.

The chain is built from TRBV7-8 and TRBJ2-5, with D unresolved. There are 14 residues in the CDR3. Germline CDR1 and CDR2: SGHVS and FQNEAQ. V was shortened by 1 base and J by 5 bases, with 11 bases between the two germline ends. CDR3: CASSLVSALETQYF. The DNA of the CDR3 is TGTGCCAGCAGCTTAGTGAGCGCGCTGGAGACCCAGTACTTC. Supplemented by reference TRBV7-8 and TRBJ2-5, the full variable domain reads GAGVSQSPRYKVAKRGQDVALRCDPISGHVSLFWYQQALGQGPEFLTYFQNEAQLDKSGLPSDRFFAERPEGSVSTLKIQRTQQEDSAVYLCASSLVSALETQYFGPGTRLLVL.

This chain joins TRBV30 and TRBJ1-5; maybe TRBD1 (5 bases). The V end lost 0 bases, the J end lost 7 bases, and 13 bases lay between the germline ends. This CDR3 is 14 amino acids long. In germline, CDR1 is GTSNPN, CDR2 SVGIG (reference sequence). CDR3 residues: CAWSVRPGFQPQHF. DNA of the CDR3: TGTGCCTGGAGTGTGCGGCCAGGGTTCCAGCCCCAGCATTTT.

On this clone: A junction boundary mismatches the germline segment, possibly from a read error. This sequence joins TRBV20-1 and TRBJ2-5; D gene ambiguous. This CDR3 has 9 amino acids. The V gene's germline CDR1 is DFQATT and CDR2 SNEGSKA (reference sequence). CDR3 sequence reads: CSARAVEDF. The CDR3 bases are TGCAGTGCTAGAGCCGTCGAGGACTTC.

This chain uses TRBV13 with TRBJ2-7; 8 nucleotides agree with TRBD1. Germline CDR1 PRHDT, CDR2 FYEKMQ (reference sequence). The CDR3 has 14 residues. J was trimmed by 7 bases and V by 7 bases; bases with no gene match: 12. The CDR3 DNA is TGTGCCAGCAACCTAGGGCAGGGGGCGGGTGAGCAGTACTTC. This encodes CASNLGQGAGEQYF.

V and J are TRBV6-5 and TRBJ1-5, with 9 bases identical to TRBD1. V trimming: 4 bases; J trimming: 6 bases; junction bases outside the gene matches: 7. The CDR3 runs 15 residues. Germline V gene lookup returns CDR1 MNHEY and CDR2 SVGAGI. DNA for the CDR3: TGTGCCAGCAGTTCGGGACAGGGTATAGGTCAGCCCCAGCATTTT. Translated: CASSSGQGIGQPQHF.

The chain employs TRBV9 and TRBJ2-6; 8 bases align to TRBD2. With 0 bases clipped from V and 0 bases from J, the junction kept 8 bases outside the gene matches. The germline gives CDR1 SGDLS, CDR2 YYNGEE. The CDR3 runs 19 residues. The CDR3 nucleotides read TGTGCCAGCAGCGTAGCTGCGGGGGGAAGATACTCTGGGGCCAACGTCCTGACTTTC. Protein sequence: CASSVAAGGRYSGANVLTF.

This chain links TRBV4-2 with TRBJ2-1, with D unresolved. CDR1 is LGHNA and CDR2 is YNFKEQ in the germline V gene. This CDR3 has 16 residues. V was clipped by 1 base and J by 5 bases, with 15 bases between them. Here the CDR3 reads CASSQGDAKAHNEQFF. As DNA, the CDR3 is TGTGCCAGCAGCCAAGGAGACGCCAAGGCCCACAATGAGCAGTTCTTC.

V and J are TRBV15 and TRBJ1-3, with TRBD1 matching over 9 bases. J gave up 2 bases and V 5 bases, and 4 bases lay outside the gene matches. The CDR3 runs to 15 residues. The germline V gene has CDR1 LNHNV and CDR2 YYDKDF (reference sequence). Here the CDR3 reads CATSRDRAPGNTIYF. Written as DNA, the CDR3 is TGTGCCACCAGCCGGGACAGGGCCCCTGGAAACACCATATATTTT.

This clone was counted between two and nine times. This sequence joins TRBV7-8 and TRBJ2-7; TRBD2 agrees at 7 bases. Germline lookup yields CDR1 SGHVS and CDR2 FQNEAQ. The trim removed 1 base at V and 2 bases at J, leaving 8 bases unmatched. The CDR3 spans 16 residues. DNA of the CDR3: TGTGCCAGCAGCTTAGATGGGCGGGGGATCCCCTACGAGCAGTACTTC. It specifies CASSLDGRGIPYEQYF. The full variable domain, rest sourced from reference TRBV7-8 and TRBJ2-7, is GAGVSQSPRYKVAKRGQDVALRCDPISGHVSLFWYQQALGQGPEFLTYFQNEAQLDKSGLPSDRFFAERPEGSVSTLKIQRTQQEDSAVYLCASSLDGRGIPYEQYFGPGTRLTVT.

In its sample, this clone was seen a few times. This rearrangement joins TRBV7-9 to TRBJ2-7; D is ambiguous. CDR1 and CDR2 from the germline V gene are SEHNR and FQNEAQ (reference sequence). Trimming took off 1 base at V and 3 bases at J, with 7 bases between the two ends. The CDR3 length is 13 residues. Here the CDR3 DNA reads TGTGCCAGCAGCTTAGGACTGAACTACGAGCAGTACTTC. This sequence encodes CASSLGLNYEQYF. The variable domain in full, completed from reference TRBV7-9 and TRBJ2-7, reads DTGVSQNPRHKITKRGQNVTFRCDPISEHNRLYWYRQTLGQGPEFLTYFQNEAQLEKSRLLSDRFSAERPKGSFSTLEIQRTEQGDSAMYLCASSLGLNYEQYFGPGTRLTVT.

The CDR3 loop is CASSLVGWAGEYGYTF. CDR3 coding DNA: TGTGCCAGCAGCTTAGTGGGCTGGGCAGGGGAATATGGCTACACCTTC. The chain is built from TRBV7-2 and TRBJ1-2; possible D gene TRBD1, 6 bases. V lost 1 base to trimming and J lost 5 bases, with 17 bases between them. The CDR3 has 16 amino acids. The germline gives CDR1 SGHTA, CDR2 FQGNSA.

This chain connects TRBV2 to TRBJ2-7; TRBD1 agrees at 10 bases. The CDR3 runs to 13 residues. CDR1 is SNHLY, CDR2 FYNNEI, per germline. The trim removed 7 bases at V and 4 bases at J, leaving 4 bases unmatched. The CDR3 coding sequence is TGTGCCAGCAACGGACAGGGGGGGTACGAGCAGTACTTC. Its translation is CASNGQGGYEQYF.

This clone was counted a single time. The gene calls are TRBV5-5 and TRBJ2-7; 8 bases match TRBD2. Germline V gene data show CDR1 as SGHKS and CDR2 as YYEKEE (reference sequence). This CDR3 has 14 amino acids. V shed 0 bases, J shed 5 bases, and the junction held 4 bases outside the gene matches. CDR3 protein: CASSLAGGAHEQYF. CDR3 nucleotides: TGTGCCAGCAGCTTGGCCGGGGGGGCCCACGAGCAGTACTTC.

The chain combines TRBV2 with TRBJ2-7, with no clear D. From germline, CDR1 is SNHLY and CDR2 FYNNEI. The CDR3 has 15 residues. V lost 0 bases to trimming and J lost 0 bases, with 9 bases between them. The CDR3 region is CASSEARYSSYEQYF. CDR3 nucleotide sequence: TGTGCCAGCAGTGAAGCACGGTACTCCTCCTACGAGCAGTACTTC.

In its sample, this clone was seen a few times. The rearrangement links TRBV10-3 to TRBJ1-2; D not certain. Germline lookup yields CDR1 ENHRY and CDR2 SYGVKD. The CDR3 is made up of 12 amino acids. The V end lost 6 bases, the J end lost 6 bases, and 11 bases lay between the germline ends. The DNA for the CDR3 is TGTGCCATCAGCCAACTCGCTGATGGCTACACCTTC. Its protein is CAISQLADGYTF.

This clone was counted between two and nine times. The chain links TRBV14 to TRBJ1-1, with D unresolved. In germline, CDR1 is SGHDN, CDR2 FVKESK. The length of the CDR3 is 13 residues. Trimming took 0 bases from V and 2 from J, leaving 4 bases between them. The CDR3 loop reads CASSQDYNTEAFF. DNA for the CDR3: TGTGCCAGCAGCCAAGATTATAACACTGAAGCTTTCTTT.

This clone has only a few counts. The gene calls are TRBV7-8 and TRBJ1-6; 7 bases are shared with TRBD1. CDR3 size: 15 residues. Germline values: CDR1 SGHVS, CDR2 FQNEAQ. With 1 base clipped from V and 5 bases from J, the junction kept 2 bases outside the gene matches. The CDR3 spells CASSLEGANNSPLHF. CDR3 nucleotides: TGTGCCAGCAGCTTAGAGGGGGCAAATAATTCACCCCTCCACTTT.

The chain joins TRBV5-1 to TRBJ1-5; 10 nucleotides agree with TRBD1. This CDR3 comprises 14 residues. Germline values: CDR1 SGHRS, CDR2 YFSETQ. Trimming cost V 4 bases and J 6 bases; bases outside gene matches: 4. The CDR3 DNA reads TGCGCCAGCAGCCAGGGACAGGGGAGTCAGCCCCAGCATTTT. It encodes CASSQGQGSQPQHF. Based on the CDR3 plus reference TRBV5-1 and TRBJ1-5, the full variable domain is KAGVTQTPRYLIKTRGQQVTLSCSPISGHRSVSWYQQTPGQGLQFLFEYFSETQRNKGNFPGRFSGRQFSNSRSEMNVSTLELGDSALYLCASSQGQGSQPQHFGDGTRLSIL.

The chain uses TRBV18 and TRBJ2-7, with unresolved D. The CDR3 is made up of 14 amino acids. From germline, CDR1 is KGHSH and CDR2 LQKENI. V lost 3 bases, J lost 7 bases, and 16 bases lay in between. CDR3 sequence (DNA): TGTGCCAGCTCACCTATGGCAGCCTTAGGGGAGCAGTACTTC. This gives the protein CASSPMAALGEQYF.

This clone has just one count. The chain joins TRBV18 to TRBJ1-1; D is ambiguous. The CDR3 spans 15 residues. With 4 bases removed from V and 5 bases from J, the gap between germline ends came to 17 bases. Germline assignment: CDR1 KGHSH and CDR2 LQKENI. CDR3 amino acids: CASSQAVTGGTEAFF. CDR3 DNA: TGTGCCAGCTCACAAGCCGTCACCGGAGGTACTGAAGCTTTCTTT.

V gene TRBV5-1 combines with J gene TRBJ2-7; D ambiguous. Trimming stripped 0 bases from V and 0 bases from J, with 10 bases between. Germline values: CDR1 SGHRS, CDR2 YFSETQ. This CDR3 spans 15 amino acids. The CDR3 loop is CASSLAGVSSYEQYF. CDR3 coding DNA: TGCGCCAGCAGCTTGGCGGGCGTCAGCTCCTACGAGCAGTACTTC.

The CDR3 spells CASSQARAGGYTF. The CDR3 DNA is TGCGCCAGCAGCCAGGCGAGGGCAGGGGGCTACACCTTC. This chain connects TRBV4-1 to TRBJ1-2, with a tentative D call TRBD1 (5 bases). The CDR3 extends over 13 amino acids. V lost 3 bases, J lost 8 bases, and 13 bases lay in between. Germline CDR1 is MGHRA and CDR2 is YSYEKL.

J is TRBJ2-2 and V is TRBV18, with 10 bases matching TRBD1. The CDR3 totals 15 residues. The V segment lost 2 bases and the J segment 5 bases; nucleotides outside the gene matches: 2. CDR1 and CDR2 (germline): KGHSH, LQKENI. Written as DNA, the CDR3 is TGTGCCAGCTCACCAGTGGACAGGGGGACCGGGGAGCTGTTTTTT. Amino acid sequence: CASSPVDRGTGELFF.

V is TRBV5-8 and J is TRBJ1-2; no firm D call. The V gene's germline CDR1 is SGHTS and CDR2 YDEGEE. This CDR3 is 14 amino acids long. Between the trimmed V and J ends, which lost 0 bases and 5 bases, there was a span of 11 bases. Here the CDR3 reads CASSLVPLEYGYTF. The CDR3 DNA is TGTGCCAGCAGCTTGGTGCCGCTCGAGTATGGCTACACCTTC.